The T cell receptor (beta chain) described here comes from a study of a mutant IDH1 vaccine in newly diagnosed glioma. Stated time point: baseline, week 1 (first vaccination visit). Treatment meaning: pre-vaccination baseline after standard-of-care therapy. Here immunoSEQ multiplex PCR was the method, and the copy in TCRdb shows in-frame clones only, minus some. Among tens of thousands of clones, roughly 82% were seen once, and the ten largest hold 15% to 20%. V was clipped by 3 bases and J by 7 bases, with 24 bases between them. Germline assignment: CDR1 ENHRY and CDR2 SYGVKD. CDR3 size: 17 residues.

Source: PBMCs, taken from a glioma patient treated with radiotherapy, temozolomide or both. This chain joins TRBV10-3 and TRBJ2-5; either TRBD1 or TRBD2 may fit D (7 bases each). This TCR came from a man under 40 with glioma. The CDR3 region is CAISDGGGGASPSTQYF. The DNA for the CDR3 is TGTGCCATCAGTGATGGGGGAGGGGGCGCCTCCCCGTCGACCCAGTACTTC.